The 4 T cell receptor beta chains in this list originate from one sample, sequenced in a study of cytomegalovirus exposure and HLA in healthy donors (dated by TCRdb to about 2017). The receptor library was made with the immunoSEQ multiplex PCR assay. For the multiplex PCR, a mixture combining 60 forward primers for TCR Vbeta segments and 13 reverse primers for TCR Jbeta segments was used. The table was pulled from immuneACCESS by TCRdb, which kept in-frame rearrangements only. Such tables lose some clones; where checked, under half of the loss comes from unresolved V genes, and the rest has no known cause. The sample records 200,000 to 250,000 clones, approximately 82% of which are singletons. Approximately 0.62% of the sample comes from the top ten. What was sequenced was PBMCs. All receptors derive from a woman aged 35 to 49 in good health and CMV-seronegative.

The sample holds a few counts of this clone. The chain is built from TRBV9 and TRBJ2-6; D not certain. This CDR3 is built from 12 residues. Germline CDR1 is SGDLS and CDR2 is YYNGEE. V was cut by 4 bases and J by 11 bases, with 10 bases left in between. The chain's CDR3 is CASSPNGDVLTF. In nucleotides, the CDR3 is TGTGCCAGCAGCCCTAATGGTGACGTCCTGACTTTC. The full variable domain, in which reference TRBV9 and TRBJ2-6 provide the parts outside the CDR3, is DSGVTQTPKHLITATGQRVTLRCSPRSGDLSVYWYQQSLDQGLQFLIQYYNGEERAKGNILERFSAQQFPDLHSELNLSSLELGDSALYFCASSPNGDVLTFGAGSRLTVL.

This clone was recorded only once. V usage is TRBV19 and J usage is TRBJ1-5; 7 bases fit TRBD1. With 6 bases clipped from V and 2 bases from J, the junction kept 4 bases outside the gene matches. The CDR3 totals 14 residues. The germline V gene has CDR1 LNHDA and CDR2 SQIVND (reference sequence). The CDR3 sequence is CASSRQGRNQPQHF. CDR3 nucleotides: TGTGCCAGTAGCAGACAGGGCCGCAATCAGCCCCAGCATTTT.

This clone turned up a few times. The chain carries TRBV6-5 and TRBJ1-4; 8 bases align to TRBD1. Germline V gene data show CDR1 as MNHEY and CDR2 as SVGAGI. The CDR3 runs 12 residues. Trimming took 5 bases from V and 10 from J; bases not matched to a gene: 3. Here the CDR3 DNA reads TGTGCCAGCAGTCCCCAGGGGGCAAAACTGTTTTTT. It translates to CASSPQGAKLFF.

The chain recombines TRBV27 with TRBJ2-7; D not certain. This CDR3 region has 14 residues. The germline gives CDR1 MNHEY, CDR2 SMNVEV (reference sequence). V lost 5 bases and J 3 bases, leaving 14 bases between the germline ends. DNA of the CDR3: TGTGCCAGCAGTCCGAAGGCGGCCGTCTACGAGCAGTACTTC. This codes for CASSPKAAVYEQYF.